This passage covers 5 T cell receptor delta chains from one sample sequenced in a study of gamma-delta T cells after stem cell transplantation. TCRdb made new clone calls on the RT-PCR reads using CATT. In the table there are approximately 2,500 delta-chain clones, 6.5% to 8% of which are singletons. Input material: gamma-delta T cells. The receptors here all came from a human donor. It is not recorded whose cells these are; they may come from a transplant donor.

On this clone: With a far larger clone one base away, a read error is the likely cause. The identical CDR3 is also encoded by other nucleotide sequences in the sample. V usage is TRDV2 and J usage is TRDJ1; 10 nucleotides line up with TRDD3. The CDR3 consists of 17 residues. From germline, CDR1 is GEAIGNYY and CDR2 EKD. With V trimmed by 1 base and J by 10 bases, 17 bases remained unmatched. This chain's CDR3 is CACDTVGGGYARLSLIF. Here the CDR3 DNA reads TGTGCCTGTGACACTGTTGGCGGGGGATACGCTAGGCTGTCACTCATCTTT.

Details on this clone: A far larger clone lies a single base away; this is likely a read error. The DNA for the CDR3 is TGTGCCCGTGACAATCTGGGGCCCGTACCGCCTTCTACCGATAAACTCATCTTT. Protein sequence: CARDNLGPVPPSTDKLIF. The chain employs TRDV2 and TRDJ1; D might be TRDD3 (6 bases). This CDR3 region has 18 residues. Looked up from germline, CDR1 is GEAIGNYY and CDR2 is EKD.

As for this clone: A single base separates this from a much larger clone, so it may be a read error. This CDR3 is also generated by other DNA sequences in the sample. The gene calls are TRDV2 and TRDJ1; 7 nucleotides match TRDD3. Germline loops: CDR1 GEAIGNYY, CDR2 EKD. This CDR3 has 15 residues. CDR3 sequence: CACDTVGIMADNLIF. CDR3 DNA sequence: TGTGCCTGTGACACCGTGGGGATAATGGCCGATAACCTCATCTTT.

By share of the sample, this clone is large. V usage is TRDV2 and J usage is TRDJ3; 7 bases fit TRDD3. V lost 0 bases to trimming and J lost 0 bases; unmatched junction nucleotides: 16. This CDR3 is 22 amino acids long. Looked up from germline, CDR1 is GEAIGNYY and CDR2 is EKD. Here the CDR3 reads CACDTIRTGDSPLSWDTRQMFF. Written as DNA, the CDR3 is TGTGCCTGTGACACCATCCGTACTGGGGATTCCCCTCTCTCCTGGGACACCCGACAGATGTTTTTC.

Notes on this clone: A far bigger clonotype differs at one base, so this is likely a read error. The V call is TRDV2, the J call TRDJ1, with TRDD3 matching over 7 bases. This CDR3 is 18 amino acids long. CDR1 is GEAIGNYY, CDR2 EKD, per germline. The CDR3 loop is CARDTVSRPGDNHDKLIF. The DNA for the CDR3 is TGTGCCCGTGACACCGTCTCCAGACCCGGGGATAATCACGATAAACTCATCTTT.